This entry is about one TCR beta chain. Antigen: not known. Peripheral blood genomic DNA, not sorted cells or RNA, was the template. This record belongs to a study of T cell repertoires in aging, cancer and after chemotherapy. Study outcomes and limitations: Untreated cancer patients had significantly lower blood TCR diversity than age-matched healthy donors.

The V gene lost 0 bases and the J gene lost 7 bases, with 16 bases spanning the gap. The CDR3 totals 16 residues. CDR1 SGHDT and CDR2 YYEEEE come from the germline V gene. TRB rearrangements spanning V, D and J were amplified using mixed TRB-A/B primers. One entry per CDR3 protein, called by TCRdb with MiXCR from the multiplex PCR reads. The data hold about 5,400 distinct CDR3 sequences, with 38% observed a single time. The rearrangement links TRBV5-6 to TRBJ2-2; D not resolved. The sequencing sample was made of blood. This sequence originates from a human donor in good health. CDR3 nucleotides: TGTGCCAGCAGCTTGGTAACTCTGCCCCTCCACGGGGAGCTGTTTTTT. Translating it yields CASSLVTLPLHGELFF.